Below are 23 T cell receptor beta chains sequenced from a single sample in a study of blood T cell repertoires in COVID-19 (dated by TCRdb to about 2020). The receptor library was made with the immunoSEQ multiplex PCR assay. TCRdb's version of the immuneACCESS table is confined to in-frame rearrangements and falls short of the full clone set. An unresolved V gene accounts for under half of the shortfall where checked; the remainder is of unknown origin. Recorded for this sample are 200,000 to 250,000 clones; around nine tenths of them occurred a single time. In total, the top ten clones hold approximately 12% of the sample. Sequencing was carried out using peripheral blood. These receptors originate from a woman aged 18-30 years who had recovered from COVID-19.

The V gene is TRBV29-1, the J gene TRBJ2-1; unclear D gene. The CDR3 consists of 13 residues. V was clipped by 2 bases and J by 4 bases, with 9 bases between them. Per the germline V gene, CDR1 is SQVTM and CDR2 is ANQGSEA. The CDR3 spells CSVEYSQYNEQFF. As DNA, the CDR3 is TGCAGCGTTGAATACAGTCAGTACAATGAGCAGTTCTTC.

The rearrangement joins TRBV7-6 to TRBJ1-1; a weak D match, TRBD1 (6 bases). Trimming took 0 bases from V and 1 from J, leaving 9 bases between them. The CDR3 totals 15 residues. CDR1 and CDR2 from the germline V gene are SGHVS and FNYEAQ. DNA for the CDR3: TGTGCCAGCAGCTTAGCGACAGGCGGGAACACTGAAGCTTTCTTT. It is translated as CASSLATGGNTEAFF.

This chain connects TRBV5-4 to TRBJ2-7, with 7 bases aligning to TRBD1. V shed 3 bases and J 3 bases; nucleotides not matched to a gene: 3. The CDR3 contains 13 residues. Per the germline V gene, CDR1 is SGHNT and CDR2 is YYREEE (reference sequence). DNA of the CDR3: TGTGCCAGCAGCTCCTGGGACAGCTACGAGCAGTACTTC. Residues: CASSSWDSYEQYF. Complete variable domain (other parts from reference TRBV5-4 and TRBJ2-7): ETGVTQSPTHLIKTRGQQVTLRCSSQSGHNTVSWYQQALGQGPQFIFQYYREEENGRGNFPPRFSGLQFPNYSSELNVNALELDDSALYLCASSSWDSYEQYFGPGTRLTVT.

The V call is TRBV11-2, the J call TRBJ2-5; TRBD1 matches at 9 bases. V dropped 5 bases and J dropped 5; count of bases not matched to a gene: 21. The CDR3 loop spans 19 amino acids. Germline lookup yields CDR1 SGHAT and CDR2 FQNNGV. For the CDR3, the DNA is TGTGCCAGCAGCAGAACAGGGGGCCTTGTCTTCACCCCCTGGGAGACCCAGTACTTC. It encodes CASSRTGGLVFTPWETQYF.

The rearrangement joins TRBV7-3 to TRBJ1-2, with a possible D match to TRBD1 (5 bases). Per germline, CDR1 SGHTA and CDR2 FQGTGA. Trimming pared 6 bases from V and 1 base from J, leaving 12 bases between. The CDR3 contains 14 residues. In DNA form, the CDR3 reads TGTGCCAGCAGTCCCACAGGCGGTAACTATGGCTACACCTTC. Translated: CASSPTGGNYGYTF.

The rearrangement links TRBV7-9 to TRBJ1-1; D remains ambiguous. Trimming shortened V by 0 bases and J by 2 bases, and 7 bases separated the two germline ends. Germline V gives CDR1 SEHNR, CDR2 FQNEAQ (reference sequence). CDR3 length: 14 residues. The CDR3 protein is CASSLARTNTEAFF. The CDR3 coding sequence is TGTGCCAGCAGCTTAGCTAGGACTAACACTGAAGCTTTCTTT. The full variable domain, rest sourced from reference TRBV7-9 and TRBJ1-1, is DTGVSQNPRHKITKRGQNVTFRCDPISEHNRLYWYRQTLGQGPEFLTYFQNEAQLEKSRLLSDRFSAERPKGSFSTLEIQRTEQGDSAMYLCASSLARTNTEAFFGQGTRLTVV.

The chain couples TRBV5-4 to TRBJ2-5, with TRBD1 matching 10 bases. Germline CDR1 and CDR2: SGHNT and YYREEE (reference sequence). J lost 5 bases, V lost 3 bases, and 4 bases had no gene match. The CDR3 consists of 14 residues. CDR3 region: CASSWTGGEETQYF. As DNA, the CDR3 is TGTGCCAGCAGCTGGACAGGGGGAGAGGAGACCCAGTACTTC.

V and J are TRBV3-1 (or the pseudogene TRBV3-2) and TRBJ1-1; TRBD1 is a possible D gene (6 bases). Germline loops: CDR1 LGHDT, CDR2 YNNKEL (reference sequence). This CDR3 comprises 14 residues. V lost 3 bases and J 5 bases, leaving 13 bases between the germline ends. This CDR3 reads CASSHVQGLTEAFF. CDR3 DNA: TGTGCCAGCAGCCACGTGCAGGGGCTTACTGAAGCTTTCTTT.

The rearrangement links TRBV19 to TRBJ2-3, with D possibly TRBD2 on 5 matching bases. The CDR3 is 15 amino acids. V lost 9 bases and J lost 0, with 16 bases in between. Germline V gives CDR1 LNHDA, CDR2 SQIVND (reference sequence). CDR3 residues: CASSGMRDSTDTQYF. The CDR3 coding sequence is TGTGCCAGCAGTGGGATGAGGGATAGCACAGATACGCAGTATTTT.

The chain carries TRBV10-1 and TRBJ2-2, with D maybe TRBD2 (6 bases). V gave up 3 bases and J gave up 4 bases, with 9 bases separating them. The CDR3 loop spans 14 amino acids. Germline V lookup: CDR1 WNHNN, CDR2 SYGVQD (reference sequence). CDR3 in amino acids: CASSEPGVTGELFF. The DNA of the CDR3 is TGCGCCAGCAGTGAACCGGGGGTCACCGGGGAGCTGTTTTTT.

Here the CDR3 reads CASSLRGQENTEAFF. The CDR3 DNA reads as TGTGCCAGCAGCTTAAGGGGACAGGAGAACACTGAAGCTTTCTTT. The rearrangement links TRBV7-8 to TRBJ1-1, with 8 positions matching TRBD1. This CDR3 has 15 amino acids. Germline CDR1 reads SGHVS; CDR2 reads FQNEAQ. J gave up 1 base and V 2 bases, and 3 bases lay outside the gene matches.

V gene TRBV3-1 (or the pseudogene TRBV3-2) combines with J gene TRBJ1-1, with 9 bases lining up with TRBD1. Germline assignment: CDR1 LGHDT and CDR2 YNNKEL (reference sequence). V lost 0 bases, J lost 0 bases, and 5 bases stayed unmatched. CDR3 size: 17 residues. The CDR3 nucleotides are TGTGCCAGCAGCCAAGATATGACAGGGGGGCTGAACACTGAAGCTTTCTTT. Amino acids: CASSQDMTGGLNTEAFF.

V is TRBV15 and J is TRBJ2-3, with 9 bases fitting TRBD1. Losses at the gene ends were 1 base for V and 4 bases for J; bases not matched to a gene: 6. This CDR3 has 16 residues. The germline V gene encodes CDR1 LNHNV and CDR2 YYDKDF (reference sequence). This chain's CDR3 is CATSRGTGGRADTQYF. The CDR3 DNA sequence: TGTGCCACCAGCAGAGGCACAGGGGGCCGGGCAGATACGCAGTATTTT.

The chain couples TRBV15 to TRBJ1-1, with D perhaps TRBD1 (5 bases). From germline, CDR1 is LNHNV and CDR2 YYDKDF (reference sequence). The germline V and J ends were trimmed by 0 bases and 4 bases, with 21 bases remaining between them. The CDR3 loop spans 18 amino acids. This CDR3 is CATSRDRSPAGPGTEAFF. The DNA for the CDR3 is TGTGCCACCAGCAGAGATCGGAGCCCGGCAGGGCCGGGCACTGAAGCTTTCTTT.

The chain has TRBV7-9 and TRBJ1-1; D remains unclear. The ends were cut back, 0 bases at V and 0 bases at J, with 11 bases in the middle. Germline lookup yields CDR1 SEHNR and CDR2 FQNEAQ (reference sequence). The CDR3 covers 16 residues. CDR3 loop: CASSLAVTSMNTEAFF. In DNA form, the CDR3 reads TGTGCCAGCAGCTTAGCGGTGACAAGTATGAACACTGAAGCTTTCTTT.

The chain recombines TRBV12-3 or TRBV12-4 with TRBJ2-1; D is unclear. The CDR3 extends over 13 amino acids. V lost 6 bases and J 6 bases, leaving 12 bases between the germline ends. Here the CDR3 reads CASSYGEFNEQFF. CDR3 bases: TGTGCCAGCAGCTACGGAGAGTTCAATGAGCAGTTCTTC.

The rearrangement links TRBV28 to TRBJ2-1; D gene uncertain. The germline CDR1 and CDR2 sequences are MDHEN and SYDVKM. V lost 2 bases to trimming and J lost 6 bases, with 2 bases between them. CDR3 size: 11 residues. CDR3 nucleotides: TGTGCCAGCAGTTTACTCAATGAGCAGTTCTTC. Its protein product is CASSLLNEQFF.

The chain carries TRBV27 and TRBJ2-7; possibly TRBD2 for D (5 bases). Germline values: CDR1 MNHEY, CDR2 SMNVEV (reference sequence). The V gene lost 1 base and the J gene lost 4 bases, with 8 bases spanning the gap. This CDR3 spans 13 amino acids. The CDR3 DNA sequence: TGTGCCAGCAGTTTATATCGGGGATACGAGCAGTACTTC. Its protein is CASSLYRGYEQYF.

The rearrangement links TRBV13 to TRBJ2-4, with D possibly TRBD1 on 5 matching bases. From germline, CDR1 is PRHDT and CDR2 FYEKMQ (reference sequence). This CDR3 comprises 15 residues. V lost 4 bases and J lost 5, with 15 bases in between. In DNA, the CDR3 is TGTGCCAGCAGCTCCTTTAGGGGTTGGGAAAACATTCAGTACTTC. Translated: CASSSFRGWENIQYF.

V is TRBV4-3 and J is TRBJ2-7; TRBD2 matches 9 bases. This CDR3 has 17 residues. The J segment lost 2 bases and the V segment lost 4 bases, leaving 12 bases of the junction unmatched. CDR1 LGHNA and CDR2 YSLEER come from the germline V gene. The CDR3, as DNA: TGCGCCAGCAGCCGAGGCGCATTGACTAGCGGACCCTACGAGCAGTACTTC. Its protein is CASSRGALTSGPYEQYF.

The V call is TRBV6-7, the J call TRBJ1-4; 7 nucleotides agree with TRBD1. TRBV6-7 is designated an ORF whose function remains uncertain. The V gene end was trimmed by 2 bases and the J gene end by 3 bases; junction bases not matched to a gene: 6. The CDR3 covers 16 residues. This CDR3 reads CASSYPTGAANEKLFF. The CDR3 nucleotides are TGTGCCAGCAGTTACCCTACAGGGGCTGCTAATGAAAAACTGTTTTTT.

The chain employs TRBV20-1 and TRBJ2-5, with a possible D match to TRBD2 (6 bases). With 3 bases removed from V and 2 bases from J, the gap between germline ends came to 19 bases. The CDR3 is 16 residues long. The V gene's germline CDR1 is DFQATT and CDR2 SNEGSKA (reference sequence). The DNA for the CDR3 is TGCAGTGCTAGTTCTTGGATAGCGGAAAAGCAAGAGACCCAGTACTTC. Translating gives CSASSWIAEKQETQYF.

The chain is built from TRBV12-3 or TRBV12-4 and TRBJ1-1; a possible D gene is TRBD1 (6 bases). This CDR3 has 13 amino acids. V was shortened by 7 bases and J by 5 bases, with 14 bases between the two germline ends. The DNA of the CDR3 is TGTGCCAGCAACGACAGGATAGGGACTGAAGCTTTCTTT. It codes for CASNDRIGTEAFF.